A selection of T cell receptor beta chains follows, all from one sample in a study of blood T cell repertoires in COVID-19. Assay: immunoSEQ multiplex PCR; the TCRdb copy retains only in-frame clones and omits some. The sample has tens of thousands of clones; approximately 88% are singletons. The sample comprised peripheral blood. The receptors stem from a man aged 50-60 years with active COVID-19. The conserved cysteine and the conserved F or W are not part of the CDR3 here. Each record gives: CDR3 length, V gene, CDR3 protein.

14 | TRBV18 | ASSPPRGSGANVLT
11 | TRBV2 | ASSERLEETQY
12 | TRBV5-6 | ASSQGLSNQPQH
14 | TRBV28 | ASSFAGAPRTGELF
13 | TRBV19 | ASSIAGGRYNEQF
13 | TRBV11-1 | ASSSGTSGWDTQY
15 | TRBV7-3 | ASSFGLAGGSTDTQY
12 | TRBV6-5 | ASRTSGLYNEQF
11 | TRBV9 | ASSVGLADTQY
12 | TRBV5-1 | ASSDDMAATEAF
12 | TRBV19 | ASRQGPTNEKLF
14 | TRBV7-3 | ASSLFPAGGYNEQF
15 | TRBV4-2 | ASSLGSGTSGSNEQF
12 | TRBV30 | AWIPPVGHTEAF
11 | TRBV5-1 | ASSLMGQDPQY
14 | TRBV7-2 | ASSLESSGGHDTQY
13 | TRBV5-1 | ASSLAPGASQPQH
11 | TRBV5-4 | ASSLPTSYEQY
13 | TRBV4-3 | ASSQGRGGLNTIY
12 | TRBV5-1 | ASSLGTGLNEQF
15 | TRBV7-9 | ASSGLAGGRGNNEQF
13 | TRBV5-8 | ASSSWTDNQETQY
12 | TRBV5-1 | ASAYSGTYNEQF
12 | TRBV6-5 | ASRSTGGIYEQY
14 | TRBV5-1 | ASSSTGNPNTGELF
12 | TRBV7-9 | ASSQDTSNSPLH
13 | TRBV5-4 | ASSLRTGASSPLH
13 | TRBV5-1 | ASSLAGSGDEKLF
13 | TRBV6-6 | ASGDSPSGDTEAF
11 | TRBV19 | ASNHSRNYEQY
13 | TRBV4-3 | ASSQEHQGVNGYT
14 | TRBV4-3 | ASSHRLAASTDTQY
14 | TRBV28 | ASSPRQSPYSYEQY
12 | TRBV9 | ASSPRTGNYEQY
13 | TRBV7-2 | ASSFQRGALETQY
17 | TRBV19 | ASSIDPSGIRISYNEQF
13 | TRBV5-1 | ASSPRTREEETQY
13 | TRBV28 | ASRPEGAPSYEQY
11 | TRBV5-1 | ASRTLSTGELF
13 | TRBV19 | ASKMDSRANTEAF
10 | TRBV28 | ATGGQIYGYT
13 | TRBV11-1 | ASSFRQGAFDEQY
13 | TRBV14 | ASSQDLTGPGGYT
12 | TRBV5-5 | ASSLAGAEDEQF
12 | TRBV6-4 | ASSEATGGRGYT
13 | TRBV7-3 | ASSLLRENTGELF
14 | TRBV18 | ASSPKGLAAYNEQF
13 | TRBV24-1 | ATSDKTETNEKLF
9 | TRBV7-9 | ASSLLTEAF
15 | TRBV7-9 | ASSLRFGLAGVGEQY
12 | TRBV7-9 | ASSLAVRTTEAF
14 | TRBV7-2 | ASSPEHIIAKNIQY
12 | TRBV28 | ASSSEAKYSPLH
12 | TRBV9 | ASSAGQVNSPLH
13 | TRBV9 | ASSVGLSGPDTQY
14 | TRBV27 | ASSFLGQGTGETQY